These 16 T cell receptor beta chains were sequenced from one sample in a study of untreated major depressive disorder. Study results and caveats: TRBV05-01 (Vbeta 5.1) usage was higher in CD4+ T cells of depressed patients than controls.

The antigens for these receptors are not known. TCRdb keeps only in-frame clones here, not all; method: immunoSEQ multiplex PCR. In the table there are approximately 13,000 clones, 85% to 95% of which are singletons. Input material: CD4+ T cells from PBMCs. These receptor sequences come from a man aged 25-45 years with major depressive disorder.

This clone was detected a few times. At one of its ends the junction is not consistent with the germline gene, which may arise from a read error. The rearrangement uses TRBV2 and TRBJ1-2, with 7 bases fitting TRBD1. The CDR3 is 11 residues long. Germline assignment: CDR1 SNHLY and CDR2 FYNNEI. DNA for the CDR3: TGTGCCAGCAGCTCGACAGGGTATGGTGGCTTC. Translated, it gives CASSSTGYGGF.

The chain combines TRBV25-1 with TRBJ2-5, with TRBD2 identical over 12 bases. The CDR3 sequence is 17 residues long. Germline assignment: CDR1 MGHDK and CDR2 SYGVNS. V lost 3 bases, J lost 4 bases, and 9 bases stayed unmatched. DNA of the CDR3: TGTGCCAGCAGTGATGGGCTAGCGGGGGGGCCACGAGAGACCCAGTACTTC. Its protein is CASSDGLAGGPRETQYF.

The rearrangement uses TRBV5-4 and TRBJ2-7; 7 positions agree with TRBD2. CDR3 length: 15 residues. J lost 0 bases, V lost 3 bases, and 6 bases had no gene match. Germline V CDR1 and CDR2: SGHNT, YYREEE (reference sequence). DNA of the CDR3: TGTGCCAGCAGCTCTGGACTAGAGAGCTCCTACGAGCAGTACTTC. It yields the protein CASSSGLESSYEQYF.

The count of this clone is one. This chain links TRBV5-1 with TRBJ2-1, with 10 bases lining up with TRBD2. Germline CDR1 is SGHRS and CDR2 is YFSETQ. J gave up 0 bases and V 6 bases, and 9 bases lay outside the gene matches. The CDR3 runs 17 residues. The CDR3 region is CASKGGIAGGSYNEQFF. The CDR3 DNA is TGCGCCAGCAAGGGTGGAATAGCGGGGGGCTCCTACAATGAGCAGTTCTTC. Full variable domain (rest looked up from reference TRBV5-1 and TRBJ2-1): KAGVTQTPRYLIKTRGQQVTLSCSPISGHRSVSWYQQTPGQGLQFLFEYFSETQRNKGNFPGRFSGRQFSNSRSEMNVSTLELGDSALYLCASKGGIAGGSYNEQFFGPGTRLTVL.

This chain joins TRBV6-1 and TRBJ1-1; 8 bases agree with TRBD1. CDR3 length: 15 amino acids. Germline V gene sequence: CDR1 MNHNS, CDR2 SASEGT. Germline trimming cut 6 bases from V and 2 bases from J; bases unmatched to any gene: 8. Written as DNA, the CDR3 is TGTGCCAGCAGGAAAGATGACAGGGGAAACACTGAAGCTTTCTTT. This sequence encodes CASRKDDRGNTEAFF.

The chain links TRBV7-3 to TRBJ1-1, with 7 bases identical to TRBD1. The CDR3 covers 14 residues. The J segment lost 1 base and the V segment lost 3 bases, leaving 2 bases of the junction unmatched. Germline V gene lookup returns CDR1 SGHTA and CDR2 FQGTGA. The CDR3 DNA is TGTGCCAGCAGCTTGACAGGGCCGAACACTGAAGCTTTCTTT. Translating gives CASSLTGPNTEAFF.

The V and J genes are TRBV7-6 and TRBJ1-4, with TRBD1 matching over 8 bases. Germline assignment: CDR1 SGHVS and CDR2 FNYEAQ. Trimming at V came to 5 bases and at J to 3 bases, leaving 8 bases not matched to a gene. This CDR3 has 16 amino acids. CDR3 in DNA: TGTGCCAGCAGCCTAGGACAGGGAGGATCTAATGAAAAACTGTTTTTT. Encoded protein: CASSLGQGGSNEKLFF.

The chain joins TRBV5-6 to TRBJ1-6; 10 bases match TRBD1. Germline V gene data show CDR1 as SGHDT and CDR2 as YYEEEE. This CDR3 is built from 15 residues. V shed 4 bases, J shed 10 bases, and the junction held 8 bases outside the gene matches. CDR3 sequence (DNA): TGTGCCAGCAGCCGAGCCGGGACAGGGGAGTCACCCCTCCACTTT. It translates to CASSRAGTGESPLHF.

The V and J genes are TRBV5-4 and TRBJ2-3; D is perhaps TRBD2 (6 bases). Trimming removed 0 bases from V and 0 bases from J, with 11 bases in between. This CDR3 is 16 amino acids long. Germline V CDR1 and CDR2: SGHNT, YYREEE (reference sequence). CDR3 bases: TGTGCCAGCAGCTTGGCCGGGGGTAGGAGCACAGATACGCAGTATTTT. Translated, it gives CASSLAGGRSTDTQYF. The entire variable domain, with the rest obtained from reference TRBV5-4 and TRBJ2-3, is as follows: ETGVTQSPTHLIKTRGQQVTLRCSSQSGHNTVSWYQQALGQGPQFIFQYYREEENGRGNFPPRFSGLQFPNYSSELNVNALELDDSALYLCASSLAGGRSTDTQYFGPGTRLTVL.

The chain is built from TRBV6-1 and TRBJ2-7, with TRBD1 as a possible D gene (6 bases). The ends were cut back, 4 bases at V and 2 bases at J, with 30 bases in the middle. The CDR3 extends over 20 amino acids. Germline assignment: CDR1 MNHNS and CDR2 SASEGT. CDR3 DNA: TGTGCCAGCAGTGGACAACAGGGCCAGGGGATGGTTTTAGAGCCCTACGAGCAGTACTTC. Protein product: CASSGQQGQGMVLEPYEQYF.

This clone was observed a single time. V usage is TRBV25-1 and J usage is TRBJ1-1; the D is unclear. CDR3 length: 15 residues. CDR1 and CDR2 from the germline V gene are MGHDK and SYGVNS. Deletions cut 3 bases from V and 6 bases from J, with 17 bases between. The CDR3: CASSEEKGSGSEAFF. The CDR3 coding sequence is TGTGCCAGCAGTGAGGAAAAAGGGTCGGGCTCTGAAGCTTTCTTT.

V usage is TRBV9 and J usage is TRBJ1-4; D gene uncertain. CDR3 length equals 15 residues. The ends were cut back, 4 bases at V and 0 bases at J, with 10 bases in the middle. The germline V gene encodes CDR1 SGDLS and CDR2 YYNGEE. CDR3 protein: CASSPRAATNEKLFF. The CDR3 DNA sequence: TGTGCCAGCAGCCCCCGGGCAGCAACTAATGAAAAACTGTTTTTT.

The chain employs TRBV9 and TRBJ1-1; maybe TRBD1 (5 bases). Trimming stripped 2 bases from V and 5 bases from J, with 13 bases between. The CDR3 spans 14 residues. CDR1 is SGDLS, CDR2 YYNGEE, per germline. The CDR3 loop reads CASSVNTRGTEAFF. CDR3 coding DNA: TGTGCCAGCAGCGTTAACACCCGGGGGACTGAAGCTTTCTTT.

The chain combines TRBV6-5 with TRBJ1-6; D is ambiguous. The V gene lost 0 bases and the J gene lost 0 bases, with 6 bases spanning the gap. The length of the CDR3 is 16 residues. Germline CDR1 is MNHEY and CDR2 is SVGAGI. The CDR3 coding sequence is TGTGCCAGCAGTTACTCCGGGCTCTCCTATAATTCACCCCTCCACTTT. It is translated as CASSYSGLSYNSPLHF.

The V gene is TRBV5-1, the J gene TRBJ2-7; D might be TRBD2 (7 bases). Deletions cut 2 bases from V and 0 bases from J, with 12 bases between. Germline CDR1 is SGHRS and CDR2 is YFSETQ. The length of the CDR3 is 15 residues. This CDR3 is CASSLGGVSSYEQYF. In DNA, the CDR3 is TGCGCCAGCAGCTTAGGGGGGGTTTCCTCCTACGAGCAGTACTTC.

CDR3 sequence: CATHPVGSNTEAFF. In nucleotides, the CDR3 is TGTGCCACTCACCCGGTTGGTAGCAACACTGAAGCTTTCTTT. V and J are TRBV10-3 and TRBJ1-1; D is ambiguous. V shed 10 bases and J shed 2 bases, with 17 bases lying between them. CDR1 ENHRY and CDR2 SYGVKD come from the germline V gene. CDR3 length: 14 amino acids.